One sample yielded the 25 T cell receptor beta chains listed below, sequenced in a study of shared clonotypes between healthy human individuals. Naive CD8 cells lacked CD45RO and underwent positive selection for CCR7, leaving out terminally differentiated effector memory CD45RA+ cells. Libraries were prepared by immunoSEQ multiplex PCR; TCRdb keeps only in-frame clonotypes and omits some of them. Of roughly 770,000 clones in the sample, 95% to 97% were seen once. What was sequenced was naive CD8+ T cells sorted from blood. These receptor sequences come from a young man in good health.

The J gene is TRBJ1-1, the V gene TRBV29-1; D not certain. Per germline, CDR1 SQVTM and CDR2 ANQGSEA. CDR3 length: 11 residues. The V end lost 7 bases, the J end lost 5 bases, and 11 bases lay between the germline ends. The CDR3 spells CSGSSQTEAFF. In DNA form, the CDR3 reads TGCAGCGGATCAAGCCAGACTGAAGCTTTCTTT.

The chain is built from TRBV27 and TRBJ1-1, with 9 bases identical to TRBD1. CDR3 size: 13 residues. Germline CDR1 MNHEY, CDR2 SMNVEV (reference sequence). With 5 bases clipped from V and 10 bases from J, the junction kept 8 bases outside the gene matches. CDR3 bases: TGTGCCAGCAGTCCCAGGACAGGGGATTCAGCTTTCTTT. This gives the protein CASSPRTGDSAFF.

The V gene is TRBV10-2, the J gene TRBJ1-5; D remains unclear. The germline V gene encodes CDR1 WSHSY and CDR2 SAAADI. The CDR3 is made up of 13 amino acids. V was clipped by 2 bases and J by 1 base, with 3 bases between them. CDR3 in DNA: TGCGCCAGCAGTGAGCAGAGCAATCAGCCCCAGCATTTT. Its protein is CASSEQSNQPQHF.

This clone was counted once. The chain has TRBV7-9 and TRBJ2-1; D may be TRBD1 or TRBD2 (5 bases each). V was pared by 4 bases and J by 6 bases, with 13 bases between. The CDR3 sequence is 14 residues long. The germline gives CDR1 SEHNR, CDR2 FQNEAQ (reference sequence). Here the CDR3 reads CASSYPGTLNEQFF. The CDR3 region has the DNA TGTGCCAGCAGCTACCCCGGGACCCTCAATGAGCAGTTCTTC.

The CDR3, as DNA: TGTGCCAGCAGCCAGGGACTAGCGCACTACAATGAGCAGTTCTTC. Translation: CASSQGLAHYNEQFF. The chain carries TRBV14 and TRBJ2-1; the match to TRBD2 covers 10 bases. The CDR3 extends over 15 amino acids. V lost 3 bases, J lost 3 bases, and 2 bases stayed unmatched. Germline CDR1 SGHDN, CDR2 FVKESK.

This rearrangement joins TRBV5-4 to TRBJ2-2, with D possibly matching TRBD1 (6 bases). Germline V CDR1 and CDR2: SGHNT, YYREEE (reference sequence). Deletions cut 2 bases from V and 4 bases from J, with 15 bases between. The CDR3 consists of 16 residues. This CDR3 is CASSFRAGAVTGELFF. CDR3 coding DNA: TGTGCCAGCAGCTTCAGGGCAGGGGCCGTCACCGGGGAGCTGTTTTTT.

This CDR3 is CASSQDLGLSGANVLTF. The CDR3 DNA follows: TGTGCCAGCAGCCAAGATCTCGGTCTATCTGGGGCCAACGTCCTGACTTTC. The chain has TRBV14 and TRBJ2-6, with D unclear. V lost 0 bases and J lost 1, with 10 bases in between. CDR3 length: 17 residues. Germline V gene sequence: CDR1 SGHDN, CDR2 FVKESK.

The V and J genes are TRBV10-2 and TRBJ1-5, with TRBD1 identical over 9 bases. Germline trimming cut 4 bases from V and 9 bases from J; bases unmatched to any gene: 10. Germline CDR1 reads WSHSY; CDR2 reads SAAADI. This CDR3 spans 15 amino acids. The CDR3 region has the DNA TGCGCCAGCAGTGGGCGGGACAGGGTTAGATGGCCCCAGCATTTT. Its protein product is CASSGRDRVRWPQHF.

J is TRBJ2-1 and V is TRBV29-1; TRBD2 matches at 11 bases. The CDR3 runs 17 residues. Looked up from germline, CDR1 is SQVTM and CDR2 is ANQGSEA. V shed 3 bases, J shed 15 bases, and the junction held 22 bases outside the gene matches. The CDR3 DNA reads TGCAGCGTTGATGGGTTAGCGGGAGGGCTAAACGGACTGCGTGGGTTCTTC. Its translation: CSVDGLAGGLNGLRGFF.

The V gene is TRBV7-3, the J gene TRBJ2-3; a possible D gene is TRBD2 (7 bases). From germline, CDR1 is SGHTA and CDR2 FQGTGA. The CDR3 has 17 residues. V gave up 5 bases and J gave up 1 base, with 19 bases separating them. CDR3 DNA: TGTGCCAGCAGCCAATTTGGGGGGGCAGGACGCACAGATACGCAGTATTTT. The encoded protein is CASSQFGGAGRTDTQYF.

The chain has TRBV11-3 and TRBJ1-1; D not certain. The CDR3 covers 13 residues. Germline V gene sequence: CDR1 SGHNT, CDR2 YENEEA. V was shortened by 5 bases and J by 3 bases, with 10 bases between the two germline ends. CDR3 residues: CASSVYGDTEAFF. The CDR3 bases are TGTGCCAGCAGCGTTTATGGGGACACTGAAGCTTTCTTT.

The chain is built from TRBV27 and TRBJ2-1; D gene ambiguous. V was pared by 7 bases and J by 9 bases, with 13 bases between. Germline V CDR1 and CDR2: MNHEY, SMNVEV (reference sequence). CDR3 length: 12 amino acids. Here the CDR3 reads CASKPRWGEQFF. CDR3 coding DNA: TGTGCCAGCAAGCCCAGGTGGGGTGAGCAGTTCTTC.

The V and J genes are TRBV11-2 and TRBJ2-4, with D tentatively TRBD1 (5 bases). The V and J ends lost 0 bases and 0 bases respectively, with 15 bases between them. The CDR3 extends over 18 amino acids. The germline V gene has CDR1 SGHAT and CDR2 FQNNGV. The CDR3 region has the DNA TGTGCCAGCAGCTTAGAGCGGACAAGGGCGACAGCCAAAAACATTCAGTACTTC. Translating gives CASSLERTRATAKNIQYF.

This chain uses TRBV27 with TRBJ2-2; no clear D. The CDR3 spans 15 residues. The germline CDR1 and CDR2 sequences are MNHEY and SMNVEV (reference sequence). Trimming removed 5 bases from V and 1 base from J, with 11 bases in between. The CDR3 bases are TGTGCCAGCAGTCTAAATTCGGGGAACACCGGGGAGCTGTTTTTT. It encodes CASSLNSGNTGELFF.

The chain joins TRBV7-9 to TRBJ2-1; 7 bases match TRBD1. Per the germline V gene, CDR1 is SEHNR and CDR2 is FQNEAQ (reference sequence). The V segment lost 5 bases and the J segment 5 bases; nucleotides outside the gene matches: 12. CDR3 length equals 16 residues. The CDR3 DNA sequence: TGTGCCAGCAGCGACCGGACAGGTCCCTCAGACAATGAGCAGTTCTTC. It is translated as CASSDRTGPSDNEQFF.

In nucleotides, the CDR3 is TGTGCCAGCAGCTTAGTTGGGGCAGGAGGGGCCAACGTCCTGACTTTC. Translating it yields CASSLVGAGGANVLTF. The chain couples TRBV7-2 to TRBJ2-6; a weak D match, TRBD1 (5 bases). Trimming took off 1 base at V and 4 bases at J, with 11 bases between the two ends. The CDR3 runs 16 residues. Germline assignment: CDR1 SGHTA and CDR2 FQGNSA.

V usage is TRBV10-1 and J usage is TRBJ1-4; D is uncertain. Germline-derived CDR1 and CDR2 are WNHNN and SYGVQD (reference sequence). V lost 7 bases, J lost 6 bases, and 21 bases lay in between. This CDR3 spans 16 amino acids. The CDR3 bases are TGCGCCAGCACCATGACGGGCGGCAGGCCGTATGAAAAACTGTTTTTT. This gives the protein CASTMTGGRPYEKLFF.

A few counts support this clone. The CDR3 sequence: CAKQDTEAFF. For the CDR3, the DNA is TGTGCTAAGCAGGACACTGAAGCTTTCTTT. J is TRBJ1-1 and V is TRBV12-5, with D uncertain. The V gene's germline CDR1 is LGHNT and CDR2 FRNRAP. V lost 10 bases to trimming and J lost 3 bases, with 6 bases between them. This CDR3 has 10 amino acids.

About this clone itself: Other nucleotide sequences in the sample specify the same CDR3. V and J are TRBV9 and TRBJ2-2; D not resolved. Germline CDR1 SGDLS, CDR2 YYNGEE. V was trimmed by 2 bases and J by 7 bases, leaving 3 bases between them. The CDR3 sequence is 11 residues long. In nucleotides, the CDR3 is TGTGCCAGCAGCGTCAGCGGGGAGCTGTTTTTT. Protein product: CASSVSGELFF.

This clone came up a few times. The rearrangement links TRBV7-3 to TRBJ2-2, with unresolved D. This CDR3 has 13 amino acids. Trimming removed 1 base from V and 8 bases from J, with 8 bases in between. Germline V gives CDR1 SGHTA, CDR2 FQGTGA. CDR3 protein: CASSLIAEGELFF. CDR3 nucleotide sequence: TGTGCCAGCAGCTTAATCGCGGAGGGGGAGCTGTTTTTT.

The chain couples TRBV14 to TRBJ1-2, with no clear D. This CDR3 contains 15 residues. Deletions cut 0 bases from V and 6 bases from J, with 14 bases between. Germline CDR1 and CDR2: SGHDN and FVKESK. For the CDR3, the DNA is TGTGCCAGCAGCCAAGACAGCTTCGGAGTGCATGGCTACACCTTC. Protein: CASSQDSFGVHGYTF.

The DNA of the CDR3 is TGTGCCAGCAGCCTTATGACTAGCGGGATAAGGAACGAGCAGTACTTC. Amino acids: CASSLMTSGIRNEQYF. The V and J genes are TRBV5-4 and TRBJ2-7; 11 bases are a match to TRBD2. V was pared by 4 bases and J by 5 bases, with 11 bases of the junction left unmatched. CDR3 length equals 16 residues. CDR1 SGHNT and CDR2 YYREEE come from the germline V gene (reference sequence).

This CDR3 reads CAWSWVGAGEQFF. The CDR3 DNA reads TGTGCCTGGAGTTGGGTTGGGGCCGGTGAGCAGTTCTTC. This chain joins TRBV30 and TRBJ2-1; TRBD1 is a possible D gene (5 bases). Germline V gives CDR1 GTSNPN, CDR2 SVGIG (reference sequence). The ends were cut back, 2 bases at V and 9 bases at J, with 14 bases in the middle. The CDR3 length is 13 residues.

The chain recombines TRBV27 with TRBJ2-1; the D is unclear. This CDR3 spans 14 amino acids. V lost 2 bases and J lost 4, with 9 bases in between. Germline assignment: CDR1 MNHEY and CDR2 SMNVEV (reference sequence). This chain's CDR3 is CASSLPDNYNEQFF. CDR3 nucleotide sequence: TGTGCCAGCAGTTTACCCGACAATTACAATGAGCAGTTCTTC.

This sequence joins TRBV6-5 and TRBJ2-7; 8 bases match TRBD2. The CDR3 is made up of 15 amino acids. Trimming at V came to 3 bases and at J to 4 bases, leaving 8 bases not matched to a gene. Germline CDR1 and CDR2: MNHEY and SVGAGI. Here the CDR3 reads CASSYGDSGTYEQYF. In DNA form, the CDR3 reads TGTGCCAGCAGTTATGGTGATAGCGGGACGTACGAGCAGTACTTC.